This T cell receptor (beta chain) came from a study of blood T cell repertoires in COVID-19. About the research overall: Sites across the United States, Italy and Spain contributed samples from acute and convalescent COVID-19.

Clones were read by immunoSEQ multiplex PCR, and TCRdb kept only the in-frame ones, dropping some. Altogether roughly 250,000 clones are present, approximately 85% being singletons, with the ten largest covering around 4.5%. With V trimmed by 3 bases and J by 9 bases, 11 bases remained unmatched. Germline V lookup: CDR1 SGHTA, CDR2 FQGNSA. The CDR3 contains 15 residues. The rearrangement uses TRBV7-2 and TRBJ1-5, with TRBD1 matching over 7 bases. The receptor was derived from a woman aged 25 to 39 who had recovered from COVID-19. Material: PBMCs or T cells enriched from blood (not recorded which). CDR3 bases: TGTGCCAGCAGCTTCTCTCCGGACAGGTTTCGGCCCCAGCATTTT. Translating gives CASSFSPDRFRPQHF. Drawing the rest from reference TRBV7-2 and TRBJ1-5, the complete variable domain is GAGVSQSPSNKVTEKGKDVELRCDPISGHTALYWYRQSLGQGLEFLIYFQGNSAPDKSGLPSDRFSAERTGGSVSTLTIQRTQQEDSAVYLCASSFSPDRFRPQHFGDGTRLSIL.